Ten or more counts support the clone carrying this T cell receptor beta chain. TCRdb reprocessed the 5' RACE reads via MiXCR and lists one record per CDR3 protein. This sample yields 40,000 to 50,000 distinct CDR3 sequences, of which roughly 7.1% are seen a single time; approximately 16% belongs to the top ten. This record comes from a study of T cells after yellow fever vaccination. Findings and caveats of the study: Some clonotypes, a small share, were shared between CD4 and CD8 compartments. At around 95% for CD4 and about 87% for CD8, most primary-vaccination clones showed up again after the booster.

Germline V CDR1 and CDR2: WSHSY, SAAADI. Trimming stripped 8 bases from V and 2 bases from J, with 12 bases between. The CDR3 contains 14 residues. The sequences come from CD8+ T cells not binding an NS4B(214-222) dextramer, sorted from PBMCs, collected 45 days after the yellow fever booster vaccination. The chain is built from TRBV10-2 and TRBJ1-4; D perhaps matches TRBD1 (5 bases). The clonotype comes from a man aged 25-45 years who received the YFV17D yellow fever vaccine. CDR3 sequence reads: CASSEGYTNEKLFF. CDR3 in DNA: TGCGCCAGCTCCGAGGGGTATACTAATGAAAAACTGTTTTTT.